This T cell receptor beta chain stems from a study of shared clonotypes between healthy human individuals. Concerning this clone itself: The antigen remains undetermined.

Produced via immunoSEQ multiplex PCR; TCRdb's table is partial and in-frame only. Here the sample spans over 2 million clones, roughly 90% being singletons. The CDR3 totals 16 residues. CDR1 is KGHSH, CDR2 LQKENI, per germline. V shed 2 bases and J shed 4 bases, with 17 bases lying between them. Study outcomes and limitations: It was the non-shared clonotypes that had lower generation probabilities than clonotypes shared by all four donors.

This sequence joins TRBV18 and TRBJ1-1; possible D gene TRBD1, 5 bases. The sequencing input was naive CD4+ T cells from PBMCs. Subset described: CD45RA+ positively selected. The source is a man younger than 30 in good health. Some clones in this sample may be carry-over from other donors' samples. The CDR3 coding sequence is TGTGCCAGCTCACCATTCGGGGCGGATTCGAGCACTGAAGCTTTCTTT. As protein: CASSPFGADSSTEAFF.